This is a list of T cell receptor beta chains from one sample in a study of T cell responses to AZD1222 COVID-19 vaccine. TCRdb keeps only in-frame clones here, not all; method: immunoSEQ multiplex PCR. There are about 120,000 clones in the sample; about 91% occur only once, and around 1.8% lies in the top ten. Sequenced material: peripheral blood, taken on day 0 of AZD1222 vaccination. The receptors were sampled from an adult in good health. Each CDR3 is given with its conserved first and last residue.

>TRBV5-1|16|TRBJ1-4
CASSRGSGDRNEKLFF
>TRBV30|17|TRBJ1-2
CAWMWTNYPGGPEGYTF
>TRBV9|15|TRBJ1-6
CASSVWGAQGSPLHF
>TRBV6-2/TRBV6-3|11|TRBJ2-1
CASSYGYEQFF
>TRBV5-4|16|TRBJ2-3
CASSWAGTESTDTQYF
>TRBV2|14|TRBJ1-1
CASSETRPNTEAFF
>TRBV5-5|13|TRBJ1-2
CASSLDSRYGYTF
>TRBV19|11|TRBJ1-2
CASNHGVGYTF
>TRBV12-3/TRBV12-4|12|TRBJ1-1
CASSSSSTEAFF
>TRBV18|16|TRBJ2-1
CASSQPQGFSYNEQFF
>TRBV5-5|15|TRBJ1-5
CASRFRDNSNQPQHF
>TRBV6-5|13|TRBJ2-1
CASRHGQLETQFF
>TRBV28|15|TRBJ2-1
CASSPPSGRRNEQFF
>TRBV7-9|14|TRBJ2-2
CASKGQSNTGELFF
>TRBV19|17|TRBJ2-1
CASSRQGLAGPGNEQFF
>TRBV20-1|13|TRBJ1-2
CSASKEGGYGYTF
>TRBV5-8|17|TRBJ2-2
CASSHGTPIANTGELFF
>TRBV21-1|15|TRBJ1-4
CASSKAGPLDEKLFF
>TRBV7-8|12|TRBJ1-3
CASSPKGNTIYF
>TRBV4-1|18|TRBJ1-6
CASSQDSPRQGTDSPLHF
>TRBV6-6|14|TRBJ1-6
CASSYGTGPSPLHF
>TRBV30|15|TRBJ1-2
CAWSVLRQTHYGYTF
>TRBV2|17|TRBJ2-4
CASSEARRTSGGYIQYF
>TRBV2|13|TRBJ1-2
CASRRGYQYGYTF
>TRBV7-8|16|TRBJ2-2
CASSVFGPSNTGELFF
>TRBV10-3|12|TRBJ2-1
CAIRKGADEQFF